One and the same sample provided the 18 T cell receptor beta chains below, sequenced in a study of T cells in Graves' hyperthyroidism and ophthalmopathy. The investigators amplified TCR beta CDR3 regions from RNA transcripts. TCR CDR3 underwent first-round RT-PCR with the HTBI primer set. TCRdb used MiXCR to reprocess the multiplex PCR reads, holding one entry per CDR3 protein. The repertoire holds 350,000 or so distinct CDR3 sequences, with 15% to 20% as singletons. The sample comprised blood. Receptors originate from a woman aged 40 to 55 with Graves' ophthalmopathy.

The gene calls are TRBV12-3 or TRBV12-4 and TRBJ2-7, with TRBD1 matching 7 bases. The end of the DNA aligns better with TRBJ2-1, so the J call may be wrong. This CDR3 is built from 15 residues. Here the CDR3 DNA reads TGTGCCAGCAGAGGGACAGTGTTTCCATCCAACGAGCAGTTCTTC. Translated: CASRGTVFPSNEQFF.

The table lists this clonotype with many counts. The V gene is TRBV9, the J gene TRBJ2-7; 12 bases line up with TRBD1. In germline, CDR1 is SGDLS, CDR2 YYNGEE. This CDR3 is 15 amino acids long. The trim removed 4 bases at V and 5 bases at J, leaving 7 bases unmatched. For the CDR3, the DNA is TGTGCCAGCAGCCCAGGGGGACAGGGGGCAGACGAGCAGTACTTC. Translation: CASSPGGQGADEQYF.

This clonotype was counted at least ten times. CDR3 DNA: TGTGCCAGCAGCTACGGACACAAAGAGACCCAGTACTTC. Its translation is CASSYGHKETQYF. This chain uses TRBV7-2 with TRBJ2-5; the D gene is possibly TRBD1 (5 bases). Trimming cost V 4 bases and J 3 bases, with 9 bases left between them. The CDR3 sequence is 13 residues long. Germline V gene data show CDR1 as SGHTA and CDR2 as FQGNSA. The complete variable domain, with remaining parts taken from reference TRBV7-2 and TRBJ2-5, reads GAGVSQSPSNKVTEKGKDVELRCDPISGHTALYWYRQSLGQGLEFLIYFQGNSAPDKSGLPSDRFSAERTGGSVSTLTIQRTQQEDSAVYLCASSYGHKETQYFGPGTRLLVL.

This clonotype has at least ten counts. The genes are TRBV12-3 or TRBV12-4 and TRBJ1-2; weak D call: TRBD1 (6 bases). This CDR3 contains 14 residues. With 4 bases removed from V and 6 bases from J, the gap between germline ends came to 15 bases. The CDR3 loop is CASSSLTGGDGYTF. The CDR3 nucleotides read TGTGCCAGCAGTTCCTTGACGGGGGGCGATGGCTACACCTTC.

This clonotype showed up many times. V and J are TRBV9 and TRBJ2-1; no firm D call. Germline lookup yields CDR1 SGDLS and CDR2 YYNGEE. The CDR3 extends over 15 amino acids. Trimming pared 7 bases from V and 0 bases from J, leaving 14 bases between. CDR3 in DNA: TGTGCCAGCTCTCCCCAGGCCAGCTCCTACAATGAGCAGTTCTTC. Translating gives CASSPQASSYNEQFF.

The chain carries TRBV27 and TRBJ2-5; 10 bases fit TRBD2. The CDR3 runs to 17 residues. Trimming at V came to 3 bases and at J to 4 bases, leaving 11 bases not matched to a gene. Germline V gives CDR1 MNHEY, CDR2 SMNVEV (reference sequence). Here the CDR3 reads CASSFRPGVAGGETQYF. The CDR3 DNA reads TGTGCCAGCAGTTTCCGCCCAGGGGTAGCGGGAGGAGAGACCCAGTACTTC.

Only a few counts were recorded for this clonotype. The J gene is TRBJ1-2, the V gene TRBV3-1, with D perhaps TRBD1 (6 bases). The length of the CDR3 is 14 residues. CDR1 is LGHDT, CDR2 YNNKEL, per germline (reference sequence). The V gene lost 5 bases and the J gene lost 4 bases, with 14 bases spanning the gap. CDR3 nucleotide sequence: TGTGCCAGCAGCGGACGAACAGGGATCTATGGCTACACCTTC. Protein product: CASSGRTGIYGYTF.

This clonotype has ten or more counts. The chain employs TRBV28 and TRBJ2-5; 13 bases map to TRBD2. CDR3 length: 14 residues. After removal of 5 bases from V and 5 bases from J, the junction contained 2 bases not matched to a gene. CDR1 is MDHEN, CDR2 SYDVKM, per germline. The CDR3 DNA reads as TGTGCCAGCAGTACGACTAGCGGGGGGGAGACCCAGTACTTC. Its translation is CASSTTSGGETQYF.

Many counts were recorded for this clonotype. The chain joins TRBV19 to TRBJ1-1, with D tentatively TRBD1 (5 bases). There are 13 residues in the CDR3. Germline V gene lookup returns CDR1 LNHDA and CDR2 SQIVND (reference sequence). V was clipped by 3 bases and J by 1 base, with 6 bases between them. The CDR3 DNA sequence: TGTGCCAGTAGTATCACAGGGAACACTGAAGCTTTCTTT. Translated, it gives CASSITGNTEAFF.

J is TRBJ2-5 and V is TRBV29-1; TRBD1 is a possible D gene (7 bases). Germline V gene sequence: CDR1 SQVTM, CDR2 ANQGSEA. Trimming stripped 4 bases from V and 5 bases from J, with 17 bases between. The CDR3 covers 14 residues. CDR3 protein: CSVVPQGGFETQYF. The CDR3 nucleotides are TGCAGCGTTGTGCCCCAGGGGGGTTTCGAGACCCAGTACTTC.

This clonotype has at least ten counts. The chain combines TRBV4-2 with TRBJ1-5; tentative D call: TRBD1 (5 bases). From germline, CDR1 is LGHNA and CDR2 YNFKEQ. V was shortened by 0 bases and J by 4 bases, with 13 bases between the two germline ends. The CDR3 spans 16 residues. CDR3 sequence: CASSQEGYGGNQPQHF. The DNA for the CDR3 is TGTGCCAGCAGCCAAGAGGGTTATGGGGGGAATCAGCCCCAGCATTTT.

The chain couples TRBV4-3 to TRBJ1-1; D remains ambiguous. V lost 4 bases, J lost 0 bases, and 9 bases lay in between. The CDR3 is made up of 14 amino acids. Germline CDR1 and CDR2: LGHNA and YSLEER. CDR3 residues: CASSPGILNTEAFF. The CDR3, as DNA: TGCGCCAGCAGCCCCGGCATTTTGAACACTGAAGCTTTCTTT.

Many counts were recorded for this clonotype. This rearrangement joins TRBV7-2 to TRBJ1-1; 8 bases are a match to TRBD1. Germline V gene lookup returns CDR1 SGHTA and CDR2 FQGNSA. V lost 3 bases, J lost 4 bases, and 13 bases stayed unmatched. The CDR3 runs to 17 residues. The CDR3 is CASSFFHSGGYGTEAFF. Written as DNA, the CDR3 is TGTGCCAGCAGCTTTTTCCATTCAGGGGGCTATGGCACTGAAGCTTTCTTT.

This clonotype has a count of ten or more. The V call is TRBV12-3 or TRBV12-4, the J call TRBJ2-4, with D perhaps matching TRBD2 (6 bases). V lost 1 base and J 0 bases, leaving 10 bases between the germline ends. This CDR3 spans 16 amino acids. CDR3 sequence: CASSLGSGLAKNIQYF. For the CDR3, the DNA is TGTGCCAGCAGTTTAGGTAGCGGCCTAGCCAAAAACATTCAGTACTTC.

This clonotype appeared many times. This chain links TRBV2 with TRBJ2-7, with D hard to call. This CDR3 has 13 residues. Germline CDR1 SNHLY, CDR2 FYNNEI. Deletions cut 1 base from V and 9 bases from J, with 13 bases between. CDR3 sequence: CASSEVPQNWQYF. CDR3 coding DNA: TGTGCCAGCAGTGAAGTCCCTCAAAATTGGCAGTACTTC.

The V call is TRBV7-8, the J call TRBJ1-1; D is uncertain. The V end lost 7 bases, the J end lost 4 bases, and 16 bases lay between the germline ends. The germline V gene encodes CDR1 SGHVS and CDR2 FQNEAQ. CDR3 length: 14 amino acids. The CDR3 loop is CASNSDERSTEAFF. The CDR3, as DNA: TGTGCCAGCAATTCAGATGAAAGATCCACTGAAGCTTTCTTT.

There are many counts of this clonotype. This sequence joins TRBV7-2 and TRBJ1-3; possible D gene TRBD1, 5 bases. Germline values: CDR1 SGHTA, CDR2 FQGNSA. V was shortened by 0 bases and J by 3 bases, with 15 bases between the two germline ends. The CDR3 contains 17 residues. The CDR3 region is CASSLAPRGRVGNTIYF. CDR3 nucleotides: TGTGCCAGCAGCTTAGCCCCAAGGGGCAGGGTTGGAAACACCATATATTTT.

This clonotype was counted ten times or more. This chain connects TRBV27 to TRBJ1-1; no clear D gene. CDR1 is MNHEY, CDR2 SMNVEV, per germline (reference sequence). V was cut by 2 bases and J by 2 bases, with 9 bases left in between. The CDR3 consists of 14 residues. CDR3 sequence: CASSLRSVNTEAFF. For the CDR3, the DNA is TGTGCCAGCAGTTTAAGGTCGGTCAACACTGAAGCTTTCTTT.